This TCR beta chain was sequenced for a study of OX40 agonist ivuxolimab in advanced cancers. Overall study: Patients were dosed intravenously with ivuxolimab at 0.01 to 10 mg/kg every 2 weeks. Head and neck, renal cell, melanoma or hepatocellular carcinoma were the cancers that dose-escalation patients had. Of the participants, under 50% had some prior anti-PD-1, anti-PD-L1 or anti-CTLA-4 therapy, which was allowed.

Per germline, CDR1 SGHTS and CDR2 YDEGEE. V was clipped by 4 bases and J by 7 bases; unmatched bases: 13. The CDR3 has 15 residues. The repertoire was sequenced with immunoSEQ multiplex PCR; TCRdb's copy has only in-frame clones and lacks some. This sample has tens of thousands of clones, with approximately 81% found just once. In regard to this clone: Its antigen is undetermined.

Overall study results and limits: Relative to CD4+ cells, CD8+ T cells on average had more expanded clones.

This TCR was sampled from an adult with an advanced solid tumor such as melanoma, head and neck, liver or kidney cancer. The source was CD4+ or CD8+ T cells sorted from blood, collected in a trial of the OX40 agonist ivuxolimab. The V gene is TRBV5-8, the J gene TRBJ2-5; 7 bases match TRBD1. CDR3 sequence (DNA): TGTGCCAGCAGCCCCCGGACAGGCGCTCGGGGGACCCAGTACTTC. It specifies CASSPRTGARGTQYF.